This T cell receptor beta chain was captured in a study of OX40 agonist ivuxolimab in advanced cancers. Only one count was recorded for this clone. Antigen: not known. Study conclusions and caveats: The work left the antigen specificity of expanded peripheral T cells undetermined.

Samples of blood were obtained at baseline, on cycle 4 day 1, and on cycle 7 day 1. The CDR3 is 14 residues long. Germline values: CDR1 SEHNR, CDR2 FQNEAQ (reference sequence). The V and J ends lost 3 bases and 0 bases respectively, with 6 bases between them. Clones were sequenced by immunoSEQ multiplex PCR, and TCRdb holds only the in-frame ones, with some missing. The sample yields tens of thousands of clones, 90% to 95% seen once. This TCR derives from an adult with an advanced solid tumor such as melanoma, head and neck, liver or kidney cancer. V is TRBV7-9 and J is TRBJ1-3; the D gene is possibly TRBD1 (5 bases). The input for sequencing was CD4+ or CD8+ T cells sorted from blood, taken in a trial of the OX40 agonist ivuxolimab. CDR3 DNA sequence: TGTGCCAGCAGCTTCACAGGCTCTGGAAACACCATATATTTT. Translated, it gives CASSFTGSGNTIYF.